The present T cell receptor beta chain was sequenced within a study of blood T cell repertoires in COVID-19. Study context: The analysed material was cDNA or gDNA that came from T cells, B-cell-depleted T cells, or PBMCs.

Original handling: From reference gene primer amplification, estimates of nucleated cell counts were derived. Some clones are missing from TCRdb's copy, which holds only in-frame ones; the method was immunoSEQ multiplex PCR. From that table come the V and J calls and clone size; the DNA was used to work out D and trimming. The data hold approximately 240,000 clones, with 82% observed a single time. J was trimmed by 4 bases and V by 6 bases; bases with no gene match: 8. CDR1 is SGHRS and CDR2 is YFSETQ in the germline V gene. CDR3 size: 16 residues. Specimen: peripheral blood. This sequence joins TRBV5-1 and TRBJ2-3; 13 bases match TRBD2. The TCR was taken from a woman older than 75 with active or convalescent COVID-19. The CDR3 is CASIWTSGSCADTQYF. The CDR3 nucleotides read TGCGCCAGCATTTGGACTAGCGGGAGTTGTGCAGATACGCAGTATTTT.